A selection of T cell receptor beta chains follows, all from one sample in a study of cytomegalovirus exposure and HLA in healthy donors. This table comes from immunoSEQ multiplex PCR, and its TCRdb copy is limited to in-frame clones, with some not included. The sample totals 45,000 to 65,000 clones. Sequenced input: PBMCs. These receptors came from a man aged 18-30 years in good health and CMV-seropositive. CDR3s include the opening cysteine and the closing phenylalanine or tryptophan. The D gene is left open where the match is weak.

D gene	J gene	V gene	CDR3 protein	CDR3 DNA
TRBD1	TRBJ1-1	TRBV9	CASSVSQGATEAFF	TGTGCCAGCAGCGTAAGTCAGGGGGCCACTGAAGCTTTCTTT
TRBD1	TRBJ1-5	TRBV7-8	CASSSRQGAGNQPQHF	TGTGCCAGCAGCTCACGCCAGGGGGCAGGCAATCAGCCCCAGCATTTT
TRBD1	TRBJ2-7	TRBV19	CASSTSGQGAYEQYF	TGTGCCAGTAGTACATCGGGACAGGGGGCCTACGAGCAGTACTTC
NA	TRBJ1-1	TRBV5-1	CASSPEAFF	TGCGCCAGCAGTCCGGAAGCTTTCTTT
NA	TRBJ2-5	TRBV29-1	CSVYSPSLQETQYF	TGCAGCGTATATTCTCCTAGCCTACAAGAGACCCAGTACTTC
NA	TRBJ2-7	TRBV7-3	CASSPSGYSYEQYF	TGTGCCAGCAGCCCAAGCGGTTACTCCTACGAGCAGTACTTC
NA	TRBJ2-7	TRBV7-9	CASSLVRDPAYEQYF	TGTGCCAGCAGCTTAGTGCGGGATCCGGCCTACGAGCAGTACTTC
NA	TRBJ2-7	TRBV30	CAWAPRGAVPSYEQYF	TGTGCCTGGGCCCCTAGAGGAGCGGTACCTTCCTACGAGCAGTACTTC
TRBD1	TRBJ1-2	TRBV6-4	CASSDSPTGSNYGYTF	TGTGCCAGCAGTGACTCTCCGACAGGGTCTAACTATGGCTACACCTTC
NA	TRBJ2-7	TRBV6-5	CASSDTGMFNEQYF	TGTGCCAGCAGTGACACGGGGATGTTTAACGAGCAGTACTTC
NA	TRBJ2-3	TRBV10-1	CASSDPLDTQYF	TGCGCCAGCAGTGACCCTCTGGATACGCAGTATTTT
NA	TRBJ1-3	TRBV7-9	CASRQRGGPGNTIYF	TGTGCCAGCAGACAACGGGGGGGGCCTGGAAACACCATATATTTT
NA	TRBJ2-2	TRBV29-1	CSVKPDSDTGELFF	TGCAGCGTCAAGCCGGACTCAGACACCGGGGAGCTGTTTTTT
NA	TRBJ1-1	TRBV5-1	CASSLGLLANTEAFF	TGCGCCAGCAGCTTGGGGCTTCTGGCGAACACTGAAGCTTTCTTT
NA	TRBJ2-5	TRBV18	CASSPFGKETQYF	TGTGCCAGCTCACCGTTCGGTAAAGAGACCCAGTACTTC
NA	TRBJ1-1	TRBV7-9	CASSPRAGDTPEAFF	TGTGCCAGCAGCCCACGGGCAGGGGACACGCCCGAAGCTTTCTTT
NA	TRBJ1-5	TRBV7-9	CASSYFNQPQHF	TGTGCCAGCAGCTACTTCAATCAGCCCCAGCATTTT
TRBD2	TRBJ2-3	TRBV6-4	CASSDSSGTHTDTQYF	TGTGCCAGCAGTGACTCTAGCGGGACACACACAGATACGCAGTATTTT
TRBD1	TRBJ1-5	TRBV27	CASSSMTGANQPQHF	TGTGCCAGCAGTTCGATGACAGGGGCCAATCAGCCCCAGCATTTT
NA	TRBJ2-7	TRBV5-6	CASSYGGYEQYF	TGTGCCAGCAGCTACGGGGGCTACGAGCAGTACTTC
TRBD2	TRBJ2-1	TRBV14	CASSLTSANEQFF	TGTGCCAGCAGCCTGACTAGCGCCAATGAGCAGTTCTTC
TRBD2	TRBJ2-5	TRBV5-6	CASRELAVLQETQYF	TGTGCCAGCAGGGAACTAGCGGTTCTACAAGAGACCCAGTACTTC
TRBD1	TRBJ2-7	TRBV6-1	CASKEEDRGFHEQYF	TGTGCCAGCAAGGAAGAGGACAGGGGATTCCACGAGCAGTACTTC
TRBD1	TRBJ1-1	TRBV7-3	CASSLDRDTEAFF	TGTGCCAGCAGCTTAGACAGGGACACTGAAGCTTTCTTT
TRBD2	TRBJ2-3	TRBV29-1	CSVIDGGGRVTDTQYF	TGCAGCGTTATCGATGGCGGCGGGAGGGTGACAGATACGCAGTATTTT
TRBD2	TRBJ2-1	TRBV25-1	CASSPRGLAGLNEQFF	TGTGCCAGCAGTCCCAGGGGACTAGCGGGATTGAATGAGCAGTTCTTC
NA	TRBJ1-2	TRBV28	CASSLEGDVYGYTF	TGTGCCAGCAGTTTAGAGGGAGACGTCTATGGCTACACCTTC
TRBD1	TRBJ1-5	TRBV30	CAWSQGHHRGPRSNQPQHF	TGTGCCTGGAGTCAAGGACATCACAGGGGCCCCAGGAGCAATCAGCCCCAGCATTTT
TRBD2	TRBJ2-3	TRBV7-9	CASSITSGSLLDTQYF	TGTGCCAGCAGTATCACTAGCGGTTCCTTGTTGGATACGCAGTATTTT
NA	TRBJ2-3	TRBV18	CASSYVDRDTDTQYF	TGTGCCAGCTCTTACGTCGATCGGGACACAGATACGCAGTATTTT
NA	TRBJ2-5	TRBV28	CASSPSGYGGSQETQYF	TGTGCCAGCAGCCCCTCCGGCTACGGCGGGTCACAAGAGACCCAGTACTTC
NA	TRBJ2-1	TRBV6-5	CASSYSILDNNEQFF	TGTGCCAGCAGTTACTCGATTCTCGACAATAATGAGCAGTTCTTC
TRBD2	TRBJ2-1	TRBV6-1	CATTGGWSYNEQFF	TGTGCCACTACGGGAGGGTGGTCCTACAATGAGCAGTTCTTC
TRBD2	TRBJ2-7	TRBV28	CASSLNPGLADEQYF	TGTGCCAGCAGTTTAAACCCGGGACTAGCAGACGAGCAGTACTTC
NA	TRBJ2-7	TRBV6-1	CASSEAPRMAPRLYEQYF	TGTGCCAGCAGTGAAGCACCCCGCATGGCCCCTCGACTCTACGAGCAGTACTTC
NA	TRBJ2-7	TRBV11-2	CASSPWGDEQYF	TGTGCCAGCAGCCCATGGGGGGACGAGCAGTACTTC
TRBD2	TRBJ2-3	TRBV4-1	CASSLKDGRAISDTQYF	TGCGCCAGCAGCCTAAAAGACGGGAGGGCCATTTCAGATACGCAGTATTTT
TRBD1	TRBJ2-7	TRBV4-1	CASSPRDRGPYEQYF	TGCGCCAGCAGCCCTAGGGACAGGGGGCCCTACGAGCAGTACTTC
TRBD1	TRBJ2-2	TRBV7-3	CASSLTWDRGRVTGELFF	TGTGCCAGCAGCTTAACGTGGGACAGGGGGCGGGTCACCGGGGAGCTGTTTTTT
NA	TRBJ1-2	TRBV27	CASSLFWTETNYGYTF	TGTGCCAGCAGTTTATTCTGGACAGAAACTAACTATGGCTACACCTTC
NA	TRBJ1-3	TRBV6-1	CASHSSGNTIYF	TGTGCCAGCCATAGCTCTGGAAACACCATATATTTT
NA	TRBJ2-7	TRBV5-6	CASSLGLGFYEQYF	TGTGCCAGCAGCTTGGGACTAGGTTTCTACGAGCAGTACTTC
NA	TRBJ1-5	TRBV27	CASSLTGGNQPQHF	TGTGCCAGCAGTTTGACGGGAGGCAATCAGCCCCAGCATTTT